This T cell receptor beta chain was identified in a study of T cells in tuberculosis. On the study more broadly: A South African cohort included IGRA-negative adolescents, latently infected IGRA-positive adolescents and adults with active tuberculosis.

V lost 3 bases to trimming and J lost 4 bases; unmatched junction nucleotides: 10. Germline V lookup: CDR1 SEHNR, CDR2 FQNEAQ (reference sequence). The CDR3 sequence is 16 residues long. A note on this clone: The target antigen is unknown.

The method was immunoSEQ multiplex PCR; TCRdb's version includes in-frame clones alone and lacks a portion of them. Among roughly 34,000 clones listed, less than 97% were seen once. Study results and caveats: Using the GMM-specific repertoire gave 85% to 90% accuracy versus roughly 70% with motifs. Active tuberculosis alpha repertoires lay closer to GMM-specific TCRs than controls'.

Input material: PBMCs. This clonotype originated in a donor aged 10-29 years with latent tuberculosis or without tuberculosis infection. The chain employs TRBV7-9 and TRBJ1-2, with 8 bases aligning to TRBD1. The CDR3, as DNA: TGTGCCAGCAGCTTGAGGGTCGGACAGGGAGGCTATGGCTACACCTTC. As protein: CASSLRVGQGGYGYTF.